The 24 T cell receptor beta chains below all came from one sample that was sequenced in a study of OX40 agonist ivuxolimab in advanced cancers. Sequencing used immunoSEQ multiplex PCR; TCRdb keeps in-frame clones, though not all of them. Of 45,000 to 70,000 clones detected, 75% to 85% appear once; the ten largest clones hold over 3%. The sample here was CD4+ or CD8+ T cells sorted from blood, taken in a trial of the OX40 agonist ivuxolimab. Receptors were obtained from an adult with an advanced solid tumor such as melanoma, head and neck, liver or kidney cancer.

This sequence joins TRBV5-1 and TRBJ1-1; tentatively, D is TRBD1 (5 bases). CDR1 SGHRS and CDR2 YFSETQ come from the germline V gene. Trimming removed 2 bases at V and 1 base at J, with 6 bases between. CDR3 size: 13 residues. The CDR3 region is CASSFRGNTEAFF. The CDR3, as DNA: TGCGCCAGCAGCTTTAGGGGGAACACTGAAGCTTTCTTT. The entire variable domain, with the rest obtained from reference TRBV5-1 and TRBJ1-1, is as follows: KAGVTQTPRYLIKTRGQQVTLSCSPISGHRSVSWYQQTPGQGLQFLFEYFSETQRNKGNFPGRFSGRQFSNSRSEMNVSTLELGDSALYLCASSFRGNTEAFFGQGTRLTVV.

The V gene is TRBV6-1, the J gene TRBJ1-6; D not resolved. This CDR3 contains 11 residues. V lost 2 bases to trimming and J lost 11 bases, with 4 bases between them. Germline V gene data show CDR1 as MNHNS and CDR2 as SASEGT. Here the CDR3 reads CASSERPPLHF. In DNA, the CDR3 is TGTGCCAGCAGTGAACGTCCACCCCTCCACTTT.

This CDR3 is CAWSRDRGQIYGYTF. The CDR3 DNA sequence: TGTGCCTGGAGTCGAGACAGGGGACAAATCTATGGCTACACCTTC. This chain connects TRBV30 to TRBJ1-2; 8 nucleotides match TRBD1. The CDR3 has 15 residues. J lost 4 bases, V lost 2 bases, and 9 bases had no gene match. Per germline, CDR1 GTSNPN and CDR2 SVGIG (reference sequence).

The chain combines TRBV6-1 with TRBJ2-2, with TRBD2 matching over 8 bases. The germline gives CDR1 MNHNS, CDR2 SASEGT. The trim removed 11 bases at V and 0 bases at J, leaving 5 bases unmatched. The CDR3 is 14 amino acids. DNA for the CDR3: TGTGCCGTCCGGGGGGGAGCGAACACCGGGGAGCTGTTTTTT. As protein: CAVRGGANTGELFF.

The chain joins TRBV11-2 to TRBJ1-4, with 10 bases fitting TRBD1. The V segment lost 0 bases and the J segment 7 bases; nucleotides outside the gene matches: 14. The CDR3 sequence is 19 residues long. The V gene's germline CDR1 is SGHAT and CDR2 FQNNGV. The CDR3: CASSLERAGSGQGGEKLFF. CDR3 in DNA: TGTGCCAGCAGCTTAGAGAGGGCAGGGTCCGGACAGGGGGGTGAAAAACTGTTTTTT.

V is TRBV7-7 and J is TRBJ1-4; 8 bases align to TRBD1. Germline values: CDR1 SSHAT, CDR2 FNYEAQ (reference sequence). The CDR3 is made up of 13 amino acids. V lost 4 bases to trimming and J lost 8 bases; unmatched junction nucleotides: 3. This CDR3 is CASSSTGDEKLFF. DNA of the CDR3: TGTGCCAGCAGCTCGACAGGGGACGAAAAACTGTTTTTT.

The chain employs TRBV7-9 and TRBJ1-4; TRBD1 is a possible D gene (6 bases). Germline values: CDR1 SEHNR, CDR2 FQNEAQ (reference sequence). V dropped 1 base and J dropped 8 bases, with 11 bases sitting between them. The CDR3 spans 14 residues. The DNA of the CDR3 is TGTGCCAGCAGCTTAGGGGGGGCCCGGGAAAAACTGTTTTTT. Protein: CASSLGGAREKLFF.

In this sample, this clone turned up a few times. This chain joins TRBV19 and TRBJ1-1; 8 bases fit TRBD1. After removal of 9 bases from V and 4 bases from J, the junction contained 7 bases not matched to a gene. This CDR3 contains 13 residues. Germline CDR1 reads LNHDA; CDR2 reads SQIVND (reference sequence). Here the CDR3 reads CASVSTGGTEAFF. In DNA form, the CDR3 reads TGTGCCAGCGTAAGTACAGGGGGCACTGAAGCTTTCTTT.

This chain connects TRBV11-2 to TRBJ1-1, with TRBD1 matching 8 bases. The junction had 9 bases not matched to a gene; V was cut back by 5 bases and J by 7 bases. This CDR3 is 14 amino acids long. Germline-derived CDR1 and CDR2 are SGHAT and FQNNGV. CDR3 in amino acids: CASSPLQGAGEAFF. The CDR3 nucleotides read TGTGCCAGCAGCCCCCTTCAGGGGGCTGGTGAAGCTTTCTTT.

Sample share makes this clone medium-sized (0.01 to 0.1%). V and J are TRBV2 and TRBJ2-7; 10 nucleotides line up with TRBD1. Trimming removed 4 bases from V and 0 bases from J; junction bases left unmatched: 6. CDR1 and CDR2 from the germline V gene are SNHLY and FYNNEI. This CDR3 is built from 16 residues. The CDR3 DNA sequence: TGTGCCAGCAGTGGAGGGGGGACAGGGGCCTCCTACGAGCAGTACTTC. Residues: CASSGGGTGASYEQYF. Complete variable domain (other parts from reference TRBV2 and TRBJ2-7): EPEVTQTPSHQVTQMGQEVILRCVPISNHLYFYWYRQILGQKVEFLVSFYNNEISEKSEIFDDQFSVERPDGSNFTLKIRSTKLEDSAMYFCASSGGGTGASYEQYFGPGTRLTVT.

The chain uses TRBV18 and TRBJ2-5; TRBD1 might be the D (6 bases). The CDR3 contains 14 residues. Deletions cut 1 base from V and 5 bases from J, with 11 bases between. CDR1 is KGHSH, CDR2 LQKENI, per germline. CDR3: CASSPRQDSETQYF. The CDR3 coding sequence is TGTGCCAGCTCACCACGACAGGACTCGGAGACCCAGTACTTC. The whole variable domain, remainder taken from reference TRBV18 and TRBJ2-5, is NAGVMQNPRHLVRRRGQEARLRCSPMKGHSHVYWYRQLPEEGLKFMVYLQKENIIDESGMPKERFSAEFPKEGPSILRIQQVVRGDSAAYFCASSPRQDSETQYFGPGTRLLVL.

The V gene is TRBV29-1, the J gene TRBJ2-1, with D possibly being TRBD1 or TRBD2 (5 bases each). The CDR3 is made up of 12 amino acids. CDR1 SQVTM and CDR2 ANQGSEA come from the germline V gene. V shed 6 bases and J shed 8 bases, with 14 bases lying between them. The CDR3 loop is CSVRPGADEQFF. CDR3 nucleotides: TGCAGCGTCCGACCCGGGGCAGATGAGCAGTTCTTC.

The chain has TRBV5-1 and TRBJ2-1; 7 nucleotides agree with TRBD2. CDR1 and CDR2 (germline): SGHRS, YFSETQ. The CDR3 has 16 residues. J gave up 0 bases and V 4 bases, and 7 bases lay outside the gene matches. The CDR3 sequence: CASSPTSDSSYNEQFF. Here the CDR3 DNA reads TGCGCCAGCAGCCCTACTAGCGATAGCTCCTACAATGAGCAGTTCTTC.

J is TRBJ2-1 and V is TRBV5-4; no definite D call. Trimming pared 3 bases from V and 3 bases from J, leaving 13 bases between. CDR1 and CDR2 (germline): SGHNT, YYREEE (reference sequence). This CDR3 comprises 15 residues. CDR3 nucleotides: TGTGCCAGCAGCTCTCCGTGGGGTGGCTACAATGAGCAGTTCTTC. Protein: CASSSPWGGYNEQFF.

The genes are TRBV7-8 and TRBJ2-1; D may be TRBD2 (8 bases). CDR1 and CDR2 from the germline V gene are SGHVS and FQNEAQ. Trimming pared 4 bases from V and 8 bases from J, leaving 21 bases between. The CDR3 consists of 16 residues. The CDR3 bases are TGTGCCAGCAGCTCCGGAAACAGGGGACTAGGGTATGAGCAGTTCTTC. It translates to CASSSGNRGLGYEQFF.

The chain recombines TRBV5-6 with TRBJ2-4; D is tentatively TRBD1 or TRBD2 (5 bases each). The germline gives CDR1 SGHDT, CDR2 YYEEEE. V shed 1 base and J shed 6 bases, with 14 bases lying between them. The CDR3 loop spans 15 amino acids. CDR3 loop: CASSLLTGRGNIQYF. CDR3 nucleotide sequence: TGTGCCAGCAGCTTGTTAACGGGGCGAGGAAACATTCAGTACTTC.

There are a few counts of this clone. This chain connects TRBV6-1 to TRBJ1-5; D perhaps matches TRBD1 (6 bases). The CDR3 spans 14 residues. Trimming shortened V by 3 bases and J by 6 bases, and 12 bases separated the two germline ends. Germline CDR1 reads MNHNS; CDR2 reads SASEGT. The CDR3 nucleotides read TGTGCCAGCAGTGATGACAGGTTTGGTCAGCCCCAGCATTTT. This encodes CASSDDRFGQPQHF.

The rearrangement links TRBV19 to TRBJ1-5; the D is unclear. Germline V gene data show CDR1 as LNHDA and CDR2 as SQIVND (reference sequence). The CDR3 consists of 13 residues. The V end was cut by 9 bases, the J end by 7 bases, with 16 bases between. CDR3 nucleotide sequence: TGTGCCAGCCTCTTGGAGGTGGGACAGCCCCAGCATTTT. Protein sequence: CASLLEVGQPQHF.

V gene TRBV6-6 combines with J gene TRBJ1-3, with D maybe TRBD1 (5 bases). This CDR3 is 16 amino acids long. The germline gives CDR1 MNHNY, CDR2 SVGAGI (reference sequence). V was clipped by 0 bases and J by 6 bases, with 15 bases between them. CDR3 loop: CASSYSIRQGQNTIYF. CDR3 DNA: TGTGCCAGCAGTTACTCGATTCGCCAGGGTCAAAACACCATATATTTT.

This chain uses TRBV2 with TRBJ2-4; 8 bases map to TRBD1. This CDR3 has 15 amino acids. Germline V gene sequence: CDR1 SNHLY, CDR2 FYNNEI. The ends lost 1 base at V and 7 bases at J; junction bases unmatched: 6. The CDR3 bases are TGTGCCAGCAGTGAAGGACCGGGACAGGTGAACATTCAGTACTTC. Amino acids: CASSEGPGQVNIQYF.

The chain couples TRBV6-6 to TRBJ1-2; D ambiguous. The CDR3 runs to 11 residues. Germline loops: CDR1 MNHNY, CDR2 SVGAGI (reference sequence). V was trimmed by 5 bases and J by 8 bases, leaving 9 bases between them. The CDR3 DNA follows: TGTGCCAGCAGTAACCGGAGAGGCTACACCTTC. This translates into CASSNRRGYTF.

The CDR3 is CASSLADPAGYEQYF. The CDR3 DNA is TGTGCCAGCAGCTTAGCGGATCCCGCAGGGTACGAGCAGTACTTC. This chain links TRBV7-6 with TRBJ2-7; D perhaps matches TRBD1 (5 bases). The CDR3 loop spans 15 amino acids. Per germline, CDR1 SGHVS and CDR2 FNYEAQ. Between the trimmed V and J ends, which lost 0 bases and 4 bases, there was a span of 13 bases.

In this sample, this clone turned up a few times. This rearrangement joins TRBV28 to TRBJ2-7; 11 nucleotides match TRBD2. CDR3 size: 14 residues. Trimming cost V 6 bases and J 6 bases; bases outside gene matches: 7. Germline V lookup: CDR1 MDHEN, CDR2 SYDVKM. The CDR3 spells CASSPAGLAGEQYF. CDR3 nucleotide sequence: TGTGCCAGCAGCCCCGCCGGACTAGCGGGCGAGCAGTACTTC.

J is TRBJ2-7 and V is TRBV5-1; TRBD2 aligns across 12 bases. The CDR3 extends over 15 amino acids. Germline V gene lookup returns CDR1 SGHRS and CDR2 YFSETQ. V shed 4 bases and J 4 bases; nucleotides not matched to a gene: 6. CDR3 in amino acids: CASSEGTSGPYEQYF. Written as DNA, the CDR3 is TGCGCCAGCAGCGAAGGGACTAGCGGGCCGTACGAGCAGTACTTC. Supplemented by reference TRBV5-1 and TRBJ2-7, the full variable domain reads KAGVTQTPRYLIKTRGQQVTLSCSPISGHRSVSWYQQTPGQGLQFLFEYFSETQRNKGNFPGRFSGRQFSNSRSEMNVSTLELGDSALYLCASSEGTSGPYEQYFGPGTRLTVT.